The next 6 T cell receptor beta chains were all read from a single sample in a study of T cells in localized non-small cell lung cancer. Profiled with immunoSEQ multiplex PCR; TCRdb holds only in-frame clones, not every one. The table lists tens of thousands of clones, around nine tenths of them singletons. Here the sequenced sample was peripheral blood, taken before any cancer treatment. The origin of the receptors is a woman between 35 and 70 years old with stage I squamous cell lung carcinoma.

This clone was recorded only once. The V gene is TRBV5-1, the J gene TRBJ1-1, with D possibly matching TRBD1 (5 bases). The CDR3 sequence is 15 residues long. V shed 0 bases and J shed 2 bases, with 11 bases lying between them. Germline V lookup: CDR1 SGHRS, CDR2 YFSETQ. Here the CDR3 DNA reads TGCGCCAGCAGCTTGGAATTGGGACGTAACACTGAAGCTTTCTTT. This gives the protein CASSLELGRNTEAFF.

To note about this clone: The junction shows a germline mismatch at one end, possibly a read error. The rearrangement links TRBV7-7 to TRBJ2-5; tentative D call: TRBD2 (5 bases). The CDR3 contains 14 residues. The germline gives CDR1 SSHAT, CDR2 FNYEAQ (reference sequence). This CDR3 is CASSQGGLQETQYF. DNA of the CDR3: TGTGCTAGCAGCCAAGGAGGACTGCAAGAGACCCAGTACTTC.

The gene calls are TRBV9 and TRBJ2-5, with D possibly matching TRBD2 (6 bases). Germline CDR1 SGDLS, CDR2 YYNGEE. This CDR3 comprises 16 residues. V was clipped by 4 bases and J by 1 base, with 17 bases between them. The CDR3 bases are TGTGCCAGCAGCCCCGATTTGGCGGGGACCCAAGAGACCCAGTACTTC. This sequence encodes CASSPDLAGTQETQYF.

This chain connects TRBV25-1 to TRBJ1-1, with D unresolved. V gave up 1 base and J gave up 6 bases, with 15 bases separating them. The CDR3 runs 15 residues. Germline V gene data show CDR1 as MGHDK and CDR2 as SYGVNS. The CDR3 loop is CASSESNRAISEAFF. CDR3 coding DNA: TGTGCCAGCAGTGAATCGAACCGAGCGATTTCTGAAGCTTTCTTT.

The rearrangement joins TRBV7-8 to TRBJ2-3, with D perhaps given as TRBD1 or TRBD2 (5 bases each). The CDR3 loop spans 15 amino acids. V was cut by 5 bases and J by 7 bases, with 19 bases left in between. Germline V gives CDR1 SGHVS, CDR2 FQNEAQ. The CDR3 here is CASSTGTLPVYTQYF. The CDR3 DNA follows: TGTGCCAGCAGCACCGGGACCCTCCCAGTTTATACGCAGTATTTT. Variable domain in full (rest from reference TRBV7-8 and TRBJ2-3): GAGVSQSPRYKVAKRGQDVALRCDPISGHVSLFWYQQALGQGPEFLTYFQNEAQLDKSGLPSDRFFAERPEGSVSTLKIQRTQQEDSAVYLCASSTGTLPVYTQYFGPGTRLTVL.

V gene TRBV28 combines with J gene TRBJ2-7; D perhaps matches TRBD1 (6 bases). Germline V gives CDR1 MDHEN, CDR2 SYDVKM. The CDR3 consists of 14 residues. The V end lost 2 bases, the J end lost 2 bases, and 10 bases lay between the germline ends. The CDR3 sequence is CASSLPQGTYEQYF. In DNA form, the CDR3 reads TGTGCCAGCAGTTTACCCCAGGGGACCTACGAGCAGTACTTC.